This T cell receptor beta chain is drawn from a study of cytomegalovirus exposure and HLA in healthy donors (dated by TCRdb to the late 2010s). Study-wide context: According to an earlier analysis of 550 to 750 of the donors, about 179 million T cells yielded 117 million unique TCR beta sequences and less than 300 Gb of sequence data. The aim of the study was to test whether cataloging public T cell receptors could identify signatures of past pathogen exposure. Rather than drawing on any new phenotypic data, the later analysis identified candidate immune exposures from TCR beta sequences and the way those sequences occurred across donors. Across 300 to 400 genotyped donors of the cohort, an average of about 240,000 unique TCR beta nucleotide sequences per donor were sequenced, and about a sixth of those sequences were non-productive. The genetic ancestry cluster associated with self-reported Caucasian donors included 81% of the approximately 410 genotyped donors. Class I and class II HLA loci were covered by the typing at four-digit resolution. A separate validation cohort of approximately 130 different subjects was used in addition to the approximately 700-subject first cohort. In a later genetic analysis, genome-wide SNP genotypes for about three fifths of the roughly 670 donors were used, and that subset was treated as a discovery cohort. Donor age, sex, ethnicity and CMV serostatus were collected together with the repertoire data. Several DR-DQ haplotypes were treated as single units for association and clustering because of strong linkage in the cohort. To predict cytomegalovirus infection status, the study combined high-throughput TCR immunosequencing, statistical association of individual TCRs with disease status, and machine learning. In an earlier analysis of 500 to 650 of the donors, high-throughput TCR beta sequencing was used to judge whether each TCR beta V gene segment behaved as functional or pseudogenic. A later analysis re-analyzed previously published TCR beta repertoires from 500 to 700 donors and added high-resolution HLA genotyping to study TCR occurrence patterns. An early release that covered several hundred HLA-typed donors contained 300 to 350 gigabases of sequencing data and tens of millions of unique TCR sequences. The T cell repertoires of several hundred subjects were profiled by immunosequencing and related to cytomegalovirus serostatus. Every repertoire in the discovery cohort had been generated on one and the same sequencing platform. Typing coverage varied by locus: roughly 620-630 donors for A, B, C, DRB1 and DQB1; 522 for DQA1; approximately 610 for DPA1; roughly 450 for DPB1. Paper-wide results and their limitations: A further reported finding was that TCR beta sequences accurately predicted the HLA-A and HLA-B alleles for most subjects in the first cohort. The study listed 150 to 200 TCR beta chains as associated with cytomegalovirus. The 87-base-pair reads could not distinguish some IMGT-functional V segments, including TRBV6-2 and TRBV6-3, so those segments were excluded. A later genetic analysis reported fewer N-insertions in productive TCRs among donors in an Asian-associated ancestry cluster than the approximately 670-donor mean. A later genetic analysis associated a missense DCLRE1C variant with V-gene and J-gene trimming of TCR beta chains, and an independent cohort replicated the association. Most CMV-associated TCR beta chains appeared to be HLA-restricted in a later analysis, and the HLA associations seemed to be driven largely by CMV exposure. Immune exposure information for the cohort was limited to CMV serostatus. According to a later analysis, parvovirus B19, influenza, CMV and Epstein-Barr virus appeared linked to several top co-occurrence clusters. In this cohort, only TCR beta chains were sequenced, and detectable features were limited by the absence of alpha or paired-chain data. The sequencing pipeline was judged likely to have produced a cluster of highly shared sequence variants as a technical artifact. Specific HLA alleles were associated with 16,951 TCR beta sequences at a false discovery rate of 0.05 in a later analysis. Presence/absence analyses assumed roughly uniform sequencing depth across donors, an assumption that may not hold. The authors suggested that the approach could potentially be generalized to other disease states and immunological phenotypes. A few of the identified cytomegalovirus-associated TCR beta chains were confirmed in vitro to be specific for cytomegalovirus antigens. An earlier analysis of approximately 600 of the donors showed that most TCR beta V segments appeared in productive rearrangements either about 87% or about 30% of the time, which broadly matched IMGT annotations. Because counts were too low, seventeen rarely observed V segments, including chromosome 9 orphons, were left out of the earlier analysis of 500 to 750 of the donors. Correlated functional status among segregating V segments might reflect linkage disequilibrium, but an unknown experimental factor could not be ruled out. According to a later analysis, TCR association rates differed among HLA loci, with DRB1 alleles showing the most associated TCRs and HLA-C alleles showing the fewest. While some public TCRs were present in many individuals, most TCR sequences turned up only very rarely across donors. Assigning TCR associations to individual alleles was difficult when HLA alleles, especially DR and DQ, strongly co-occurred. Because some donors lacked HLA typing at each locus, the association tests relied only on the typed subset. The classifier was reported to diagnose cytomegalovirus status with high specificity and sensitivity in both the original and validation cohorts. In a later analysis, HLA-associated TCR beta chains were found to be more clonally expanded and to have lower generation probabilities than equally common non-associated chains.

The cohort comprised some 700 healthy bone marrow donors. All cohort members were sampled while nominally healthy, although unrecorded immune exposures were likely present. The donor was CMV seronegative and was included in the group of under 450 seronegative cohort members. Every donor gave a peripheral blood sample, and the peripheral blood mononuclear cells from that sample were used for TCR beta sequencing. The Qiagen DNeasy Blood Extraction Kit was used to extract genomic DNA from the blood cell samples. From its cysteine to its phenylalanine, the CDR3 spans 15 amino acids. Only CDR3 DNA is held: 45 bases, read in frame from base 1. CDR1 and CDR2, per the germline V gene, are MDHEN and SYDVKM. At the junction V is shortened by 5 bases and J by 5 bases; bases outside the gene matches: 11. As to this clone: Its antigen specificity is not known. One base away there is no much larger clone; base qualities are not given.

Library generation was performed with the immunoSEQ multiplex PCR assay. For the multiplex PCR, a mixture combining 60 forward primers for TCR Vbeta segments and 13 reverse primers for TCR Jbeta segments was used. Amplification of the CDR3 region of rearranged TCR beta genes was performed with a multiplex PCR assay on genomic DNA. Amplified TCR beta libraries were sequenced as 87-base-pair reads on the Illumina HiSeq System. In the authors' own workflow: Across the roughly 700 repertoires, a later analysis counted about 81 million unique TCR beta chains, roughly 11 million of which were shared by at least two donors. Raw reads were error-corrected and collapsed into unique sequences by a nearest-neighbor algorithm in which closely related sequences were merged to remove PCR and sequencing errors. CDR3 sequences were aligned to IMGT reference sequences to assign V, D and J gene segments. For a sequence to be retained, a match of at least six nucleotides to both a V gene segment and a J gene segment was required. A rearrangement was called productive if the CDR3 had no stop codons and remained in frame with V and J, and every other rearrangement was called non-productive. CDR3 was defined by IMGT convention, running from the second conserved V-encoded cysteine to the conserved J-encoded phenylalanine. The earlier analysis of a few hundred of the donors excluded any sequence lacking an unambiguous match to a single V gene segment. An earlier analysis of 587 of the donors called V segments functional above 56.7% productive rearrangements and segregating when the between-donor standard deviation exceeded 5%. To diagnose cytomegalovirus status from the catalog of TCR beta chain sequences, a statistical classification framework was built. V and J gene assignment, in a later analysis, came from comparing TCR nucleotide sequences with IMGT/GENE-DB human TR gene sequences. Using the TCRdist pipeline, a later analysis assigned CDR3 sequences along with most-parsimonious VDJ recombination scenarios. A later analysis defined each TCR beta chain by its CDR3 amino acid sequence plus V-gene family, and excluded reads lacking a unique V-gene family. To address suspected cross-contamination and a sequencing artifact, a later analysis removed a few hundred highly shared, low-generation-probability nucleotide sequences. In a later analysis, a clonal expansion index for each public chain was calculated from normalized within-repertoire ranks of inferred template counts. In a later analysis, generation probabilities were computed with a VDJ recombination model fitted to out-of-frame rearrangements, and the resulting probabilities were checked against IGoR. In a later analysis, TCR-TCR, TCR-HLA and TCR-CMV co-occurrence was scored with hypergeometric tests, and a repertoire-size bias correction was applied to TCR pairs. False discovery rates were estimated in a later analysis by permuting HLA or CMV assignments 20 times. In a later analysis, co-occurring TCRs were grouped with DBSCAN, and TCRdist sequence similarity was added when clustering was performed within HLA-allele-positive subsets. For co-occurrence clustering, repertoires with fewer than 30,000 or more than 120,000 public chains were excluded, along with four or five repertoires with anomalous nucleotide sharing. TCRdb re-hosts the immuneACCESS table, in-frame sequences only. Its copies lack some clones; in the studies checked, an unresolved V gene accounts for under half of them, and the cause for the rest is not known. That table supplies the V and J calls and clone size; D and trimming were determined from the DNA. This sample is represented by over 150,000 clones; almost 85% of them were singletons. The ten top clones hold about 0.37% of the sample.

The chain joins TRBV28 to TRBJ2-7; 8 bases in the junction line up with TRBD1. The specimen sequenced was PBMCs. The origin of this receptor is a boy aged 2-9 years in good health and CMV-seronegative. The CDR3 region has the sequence CASSTRQGIGDEQYF. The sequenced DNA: TGTGCCAGCAGTACAAGACAGGGGATTGGGGACGAGCAGTACTTC. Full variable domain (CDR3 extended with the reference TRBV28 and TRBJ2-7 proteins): DVKVTQSSRYLVKRTGEKVFLECVQDMDHENMFWYRQDPGLGLRLIYFSYDVKMKEKGDIPEGYSVSREKKERFSLILESASTNQTSMYLCASSTRQGIGDEQYFGPGTRLTVT.